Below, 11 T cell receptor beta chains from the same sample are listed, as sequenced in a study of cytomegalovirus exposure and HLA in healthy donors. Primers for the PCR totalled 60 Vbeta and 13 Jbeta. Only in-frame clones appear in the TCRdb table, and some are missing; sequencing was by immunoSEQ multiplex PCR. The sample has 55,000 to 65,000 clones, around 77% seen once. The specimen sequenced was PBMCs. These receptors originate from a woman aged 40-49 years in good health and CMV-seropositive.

CDR3 nucleotide sequence: TGTGCCAGCAGCCCCGGACAGGACTATGGCTACACCTTC. Translation gives CASSPGQDYGYTF. The rearrangement joins TRBV5-4 to TRBJ1-2; 7 positions agree with TRBD1. In germline, CDR1 is SGHNT, CDR2 YYREEE (reference sequence). V was pared by 4 bases and J by 3 bases, with 3 bases of the junction left unmatched. There are 13 residues in the CDR3.

CDR3 nucleotides: TGTGCCAGCAGTGAACGGTTGGGGCAGGGGGGCTACACCTTC. Encoded protein: CASSERLGQGGYTF. The chain employs TRBV2 and TRBJ1-2, with D possibly being TRBD1 (6 bases). Germline V gene sequence: CDR1 SNHLY, CDR2 FYNNEI. The CDR3 has 14 residues. With 2 bases removed from V and 8 bases from J, the gap between germline ends came to 15 bases.

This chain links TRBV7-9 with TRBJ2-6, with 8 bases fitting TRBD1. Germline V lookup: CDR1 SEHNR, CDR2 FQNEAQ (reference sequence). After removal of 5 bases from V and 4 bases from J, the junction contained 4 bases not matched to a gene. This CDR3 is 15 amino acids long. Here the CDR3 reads CASSQGAGGANVLTF. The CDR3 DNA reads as TGTGCCAGCAGCCAGGGGGCGGGGGGGGCCAACGTCCTGACTTTC.

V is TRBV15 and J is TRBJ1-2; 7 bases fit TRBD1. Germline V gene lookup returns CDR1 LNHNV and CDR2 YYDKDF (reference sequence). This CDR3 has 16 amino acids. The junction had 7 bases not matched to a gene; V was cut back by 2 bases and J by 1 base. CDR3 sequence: CATSRSPGQFNYGYTF. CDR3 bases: TGTGCCACCAGCAGATCCCCGGGACAGTTTAACTATGGCTACACCTTC.

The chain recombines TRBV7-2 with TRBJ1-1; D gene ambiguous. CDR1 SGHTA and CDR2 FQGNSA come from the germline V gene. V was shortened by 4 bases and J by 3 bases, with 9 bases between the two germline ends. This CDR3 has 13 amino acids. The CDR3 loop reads CASSSNLDTEAFF. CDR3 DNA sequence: TGTGCCAGCAGCTCCAACTTAGACACTGAAGCTTTCTTT.

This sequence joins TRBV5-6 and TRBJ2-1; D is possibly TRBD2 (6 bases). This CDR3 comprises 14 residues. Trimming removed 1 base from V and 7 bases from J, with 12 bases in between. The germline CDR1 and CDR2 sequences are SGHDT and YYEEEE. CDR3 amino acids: CASSLISGQNEQFF. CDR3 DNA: TGTGCCAGCAGCTTGATTAGCGGACAAAATGAGCAGTTCTTC.

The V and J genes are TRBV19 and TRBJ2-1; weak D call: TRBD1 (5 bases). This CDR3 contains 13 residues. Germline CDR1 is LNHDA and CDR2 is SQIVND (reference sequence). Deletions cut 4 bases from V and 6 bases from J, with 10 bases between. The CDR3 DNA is TGTGCCAGTAGTAATGATGACAGCAATGAGCAGTTCTTC. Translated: CASSNDDSNEQFF.

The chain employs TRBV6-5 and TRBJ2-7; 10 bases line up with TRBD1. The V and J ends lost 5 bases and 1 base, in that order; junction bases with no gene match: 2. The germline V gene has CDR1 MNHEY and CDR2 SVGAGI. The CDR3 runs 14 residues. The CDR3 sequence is CASSGDRGSYEQYF. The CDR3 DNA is TGTGCCAGCAGTGGGGACAGGGGATCCTACGAGCAGTACTTC.

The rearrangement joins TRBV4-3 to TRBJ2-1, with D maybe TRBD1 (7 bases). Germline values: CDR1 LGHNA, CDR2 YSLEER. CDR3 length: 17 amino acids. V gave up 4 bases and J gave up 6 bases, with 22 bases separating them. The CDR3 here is CASSLKSRGYGGNEQFF. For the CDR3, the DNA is TGCGCCAGCAGCCTGAAGTCCAGGGGGTACGGGGGCAATGAGCAGTTCTTC.

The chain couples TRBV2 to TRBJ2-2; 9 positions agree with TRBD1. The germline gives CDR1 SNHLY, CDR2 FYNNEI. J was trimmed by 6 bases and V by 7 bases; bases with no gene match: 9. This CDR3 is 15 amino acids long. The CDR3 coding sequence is TGTGCCAGCAATGGACAGGGGCTAGGCTCCGGGGAGCTGTTTTTT. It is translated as CASNGQGLGSGELFF.

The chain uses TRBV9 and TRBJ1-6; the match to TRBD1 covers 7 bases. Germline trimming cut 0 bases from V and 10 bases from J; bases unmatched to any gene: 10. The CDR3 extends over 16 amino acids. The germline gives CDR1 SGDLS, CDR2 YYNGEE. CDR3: CASSVGGGGGGSPLHF. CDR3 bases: TGTGCCAGCAGCGTAGGGGGTGGAGGGGGCGGATCACCCCTCCACTTT.